This record looks at one T cell receptor beta chain sequence and its context. Its specific antigen is unknown. Per-base quality was not reported, and no clone a single base away is much larger than it. The immunoSEQ Assay, a bias-controlled multiplex PCR, was used to amplify TCRbeta CDR3 regions from genomic DNA. In the source study's methods: Nucleated cell counts per sample were estimated from amplification of reference gene primers within the assay. To quantify the absolute abundance of each unique TCRbeta CDR3 rearrangement, sequence reads were collapsed and filtered. For each sample, productive Simpson clonality was calculated by taking the square root of Simpson's diversity index across productive rearrangements. Held by TCRdb, this immuneACCESS table contains in-frame sequences only and omits some clones. Under half of the omission traces to an unresolved V gene where checked; the cause of the rest is unknown. D and trimming were read from the DNA, whereas the V and J calls and clone size are those reported in that table. This sample is represented by about 140,000 clones; over 65% of them were singletons. More than 3.5% of the sample lies in the top ten.

This sample was included in a study of blood T cell repertoires in COVID-19 (dated by TCRdb to about 2020). Study-level background: The collaborator samples originated in the United States, Italy and Spain and spanned the acute and convalescent phases of COVID-19. The material from the prospective study consisted of cDNA or gDNA derived from T cells, B-cell-depleted T cells, or PBMCs. HLA class I and class II types, where available, came from metadata supplied by the sample provider rather than from assay-based typing. Nearly every sample came with metadata listing a de-identified subject ID, COVID-19 status, age in years and sex. The dataset comprised deeply sampled blood TCRbeta repertoires from subjects exposed to, actively infected with, or recovered from COVID-19. A freely available public database, intended as a resource for researchers studying the immune response to SARS-CoV-2, is where the repertoires were released. Samples were obtained from the ongoing ImmuneRACE study (first 160 participants) and from about 1,300 subjects provided by 6 global collaborators. Points the paper makes about the study in general: How much clinical and demographic metadata was included differed by source and by participant, and the metadata was provided uncurated.

The collaborating institutions used their own protocols to collect whole blood in K2EDTA tubes. Collaborator samples were shipped for TCRbeta analysis as frozen whole blood, isolated PBMCs, or DNA extracted from either sample type. The germline V gene yields MDHEN for CDR1 and SYDVKM for CDR2. The CDR3 contains 18 residues, cysteine and phenylalanine counted. The entry retains the CDR3 DNA only, 54 bases that are in frame from base 1. V and J are trimmed by 6 bases and 0 bases, and the gene matches miss 9 bases of the junction. The sequenced material came from peripheral blood. This TCR was sampled from a woman older than 75 with active or convalescent COVID-19. The V and J genes are TRBV28 and TRBJ1-6, with 9 bases aligning to TRBD1. The CDR3 protein is CASRLTGTGSSYNSPLHF. Here is the DNA: TGTGCCAGCAGACTAACCGGGACAGGGAGCTCCTATAATTCACCCCTCCACTTT.